This T cell receptor beta chain was identified in a study of radiation and T cells in renal cell carcinoma. Broader study findings: No pretreatment tumor biopsies were available for baseline clonotypes. In blood, top tumor clones expanded by 2 weeks, shrinking by 4.

Using immunoSEQ multiplex PCR, the repertoire was profiled, and TCRdb retains in-frame clones only, with some absent. The table records 65,000 or so clones, about 80% of them present only once. Remarks on this clone: The target antigen is unknown.

Trimming removed 8 bases from V and 7 bases from J, with 14 bases in between. Looked up from germline, CDR1 is GTSNPN and CDR2 is SVGIG (reference sequence). CDR3 length: 11 residues. As for time point: blood 4 weeks post-SBRT, at nephrectomy. Specified treatment: 15 Gy SBRT to primary tumor, nephrectomy 4 weeks later. Nephrectomy followed 15 Gy stereotactic body radiation by 4 weeks. The patient's renal cell carcinoma had clear cell pathology. V usage is TRBV30 and J usage is TRBJ1-2; D is uncertain. The origin of this receptor is a man in his 60s with renal cell carcinoma. Sequenced here: blood, sampled from a patient whose treatment included radiotherapy and nephrectomy. For the CDR3, the DNA is TGTGCCCAACTCGGCCCGCGTGGCTACACCTTC. Its protein product is CAQLGPRGYTF.